One and the same sample provided the 22 T cell receptor beta chains below, sequenced in a study of Ad26.COV2.S vaccination and SARS-CoV-2 variants. Profiling relied on immunoSEQ multiplex PCR, and the TCRdb table lists in-frame clones only, not all of them. This table holds 430,000 or so clones, 75% to 95% found once. This sample's treatment: roughly 19 received Ad26.COV2.S at low or high dose, single or two shots; about 5 received placebo; per-sample allocation not given. The samples were gathered on day 63 after the first injection of vaccine or placebo. Sequenced here: peripheral blood, sampled in a trial of Ad26.COV2.S vaccine versus placebo. The receptor set was obtained from a person between 18 and 60 years old who received the Ad26.COV2.S COVID-19 vaccine or a placebo.

The chain joins TRBV5-4 to TRBJ2-2; D unclear. The CDR3 totals 15 residues. V lost 0 bases and J lost 8, with 14 bases in between. Per germline, CDR1 SGHNT and CDR2 YYREEE (reference sequence). CDR3 DNA sequence: TGTGCCAGCAGCTTGGCCAGTAGCCCCTATGGGGAGCTGTTTTTT. Translating it yields CASSLASSPYGELFF.

The chain is built from TRBV18 and TRBJ2-5, with a possible D match to TRBD2 (6 bases). Germline CDR1 KGHSH, CDR2 LQKENI. CDR3 size: 17 residues. Deletions cut 3 bases from V and 5 bases from J, with 22 bases between. The CDR3 coding sequence is TGTGCCAGCTCACCCTCTAGTATTAACAGAGGAGGGGAGACCCAGTACTTC. Translation: CASSPSSINRGGETQYF.

The rearrangement links TRBV7-9 to TRBJ2-2; either TRBD1 or TRBD2 may fit D (5 bases each). The CDR3 totals 12 residues. The germline V gene has CDR1 SEHNR and CDR2 FQNEAQ (reference sequence). V was shortened by 5 bases and J by 7 bases, with 8 bases between the two germline ends. In DNA form, the CDR3 reads TGTGCCAGCAGCGTGGGGGTCGGGGAGCTGTTTTTT. This encodes CASSVGVGELFF.

The V and J genes are TRBV5-8 and TRBJ2-2, with TRBD2 matching over 11 bases. J gave up 2 bases and V 3 bases, and 3 bases lay outside the gene matches. The CDR3 spans 16 residues. CDR1 and CDR2 (germline): SGHTS, YDEGEE. CDR3 nucleotides: TGTGCCAGCAGCTGGGGGACTAGCGGTAACACCGGGGAGCTGTTTTTT. Its translation: CASSWGTSGNTGELFF. Variable domain in full (rest from reference TRBV5-8 and TRBJ2-2): EAGVTQSPTHLIKTRGQQATLRCSPISGHTSVYWYQQALGLGLQFLLWYDEGEERNRGNFPPRFSGRQFPNYSSELNVNALELEDSALYLCASSWGTSGNTGELFFGEGSRLTVL.

In nucleotides, the CDR3 is TGTGCCAGCAGCCAAGGACTCAAGCGGGGTCAGCCCCAGCATTTT. Translating gives CASSQGLKRGQPQHF. The chain joins TRBV3-1 (or the pseudogene TRBV3-2) to TRBJ1-5; D remains unclear. The CDR3 is 15 amino acids. Trimming pared 1 base from V and 6 bases from J, leaving 13 bases between. From germline, CDR1 is LGHDT and CDR2 YNNKEL (reference sequence).

This clone was seen a few times. V is TRBV6-5 and J is TRBJ1-5; no definite D call. V lost 0 bases, J lost 2 bases, and 8 bases lay in between. Germline V gene lookup returns CDR1 MNHEY and CDR2 SVGAGI. This CDR3 is 15 amino acids long. As DNA, the CDR3 is TGTGCCAGCAGTTACTCGGGAAACGGCAATCAGCCCCAGCATTTT. It is translated as CASSYSGNGNQPQHF.

This clone was seen a single time. The chain joins TRBV2 to TRBJ2-1; maybe TRBD2 (6 bases). Germline CDR1 reads SNHLY; CDR2 reads FYNNEI. This CDR3 has 14 residues. Trimming left V 2 bases short and J 7 bases short, with 12 bases between. DNA of the CDR3: TGTGCCAGCAGTGAATCGGGAGTGGGGAATGAGCAGTTCTTC. Protein: CASSESGVGNEQFF.

V is TRBV19 and J is TRBJ2-7; D remains ambiguous. Trimming shortened V by 4 bases and J by 1 base, and 14 bases separated the two germline ends. CDR1 and CDR2 (germline): LNHDA, SQIVND (reference sequence). This CDR3 has 15 amino acids. The CDR3 is CASSTAKIGSYEQYF. CDR3 sequence (DNA): TGTGCCAGTAGTACCGCCAAAATTGGTTCCTACGAGCAGTACTTC.

The rearrangement links TRBV27 to TRBJ2-7, with D tentatively TRBD1 or TRBD2 (7 bases each). Germline V gives CDR1 MNHEY, CDR2 SMNVEV (reference sequence). V was pared by 3 bases and J by 7 bases, with 13 bases between. The CDR3 runs to 13 residues. The CDR3 DNA follows: TGTGCCAGCAGTTTTTTCAGGGGGGGGGAGCAGTACTTC. As protein: CASSFFRGGEQYF.

The chain employs TRBV7-6 and TRBJ1-4; D unclear. CDR3 length: 15 residues. Germline V lookup: CDR1 SGHVS, CDR2 FNYEAQ. The V end lost 5 bases, the J end lost 7 bases, and 17 bases lay between the germline ends. The CDR3: CASSPTSLWSEKLFF. CDR3 DNA sequence: TGTGCCAGCAGCCCAACTTCTTTATGGAGTGAAAAACTGTTTTTT.

This sequence joins TRBV29-1 and TRBJ2-2; D remains ambiguous. The CDR3 has 14 residues. Trimming cost V 3 bases and J 1 base, with 9 bases left between them. Per the germline V gene, CDR1 is SQVTM and CDR2 is ANQGSEA. The CDR3 nucleotides read TGCAGCGTTGACCCGACTGGGAACACCGGGGAGCTGTTTTTT. This gives the protein CSVDPTGNTGELFF.

The V gene is TRBV19, the J gene TRBJ1-1; no clear D. From germline, CDR1 is LNHDA and CDR2 SQIVND (reference sequence). This CDR3 is 14 amino acids long. V lost 5 bases and J 1 base, leaving 11 bases between the germline ends. This CDR3 reads CASSWAGANTEAFF. The DNA of the CDR3 is TGTGCCAGTAGTTGGGCGGGAGCGAACACTGAAGCTTTCTTT.

V usage is TRBV7-6 and J usage is TRBJ2-1; 8 bases are shared with TRBD1. The germline V gene encodes CDR1 SGHVS and CDR2 FNYEAQ. V shed 4 bases, J shed 2 bases, and the junction held 7 bases outside the gene matches. CDR3 size: 16 residues. The CDR3 loop is CASSSAYRGTYNEQFF. The CDR3 DNA sequence: TGTGCCAGCAGCTCAGCCTACAGGGGGACCTACAATGAGCAGTTCTTC.

CDR3 nucleotides: TGTGCCAGCAGCTTCCCGCCGGGACAGGGGGCCGGGGAGCTGTTTTTT. Its translation is CASSFPPGQGAGELFF. V and J are TRBV13 and TRBJ2-2; TRBD1 agrees at 11 bases. Per germline, CDR1 PRHDT and CDR2 FYEKMQ (reference sequence). The CDR3 has 16 residues. Trimming cost V 3 bases and J 6 bases; bases outside gene matches: 6.

This clone occurred once. The rearrangement joins TRBV7-8 to TRBJ2-7; no definite D call. Per germline, CDR1 SGHVS and CDR2 FQNEAQ. Trimming cost V 8 bases and J 2 bases, with 10 bases left between them. CDR3 length equals 12 residues. CDR3 sequence: CASAQDTYEQYF. The CDR3 nucleotides are TGTGCCAGCGCGCAGGATACCTACGAGCAGTACTTC.

The rearrangement uses TRBV27 and TRBJ1-1; 7 bases are shared with TRBD1. The germline gives CDR1 MNHEY, CDR2 SMNVEV (reference sequence). Unmatched junction bases numbered 8, after V lost 2 bases and J lost 5 bases. The CDR3 is 15 amino acids. The DNA of the CDR3 is TGTGCCAGCAGTTTAGCCTACAGGGGTGGGACTGAAGCTTTCTTT. Protein sequence: CASSLAYRGGTEAFF.

This chain uses TRBV11-2 with TRBJ2-5, with 8 bases matching TRBD2. Germline V gene data show CDR1 as SGHAT and CDR2 as FQNNGV. The CDR3 length is 15 residues. V was clipped by 4 bases and J by 4 bases; unmatched bases: 8. CDR3 DNA: TGTGCCAGCAGCTCCCGCAGCGGGAGTTCAGAGACCCAGTACTTC. Translating it yields CASSSRSGSSETQYF.

This sequence joins TRBV24-1 and TRBJ2-7; 8 bases are a match to TRBD1. With 7 bases clipped from V and 3 bases from J, the junction kept 13 bases outside the gene matches. This CDR3 comprises 16 residues. Looked up from germline, CDR1 is KGHDR and CDR2 is SFDVKD. In DNA form, the CDR3 reads TGTGCCACCAGCGCAAACCGGGACAGGTTTTTCTACGAGCAGTACTTC. This sequence encodes CATSANRDRFFYEQYF.

In DNA form, the CDR3 reads TGTGCCAGCAGCTCTATCTTAGTAGAGACCCAGTACTTC. This sequence encodes CASSSILVETQYF. The chain couples TRBV5-4 to TRBJ2-5; D unresolved. Per the germline V gene, CDR1 is SGHNT and CDR2 is YYREEE (reference sequence). With 3 bases removed from V and 4 bases from J, the gap between germline ends came to 10 bases. This CDR3 region has 13 residues.

The V and J genes are TRBV5-5 and TRBJ2-1; perhaps TRBD2 as D (6 bases). Trimming shortened V by 2 bases and J by 4 bases, and 13 bases separated the two germline ends. This CDR3 spans 15 amino acids. Germline V lookup: CDR1 SGHKS, CDR2 YYEKEE (reference sequence). CDR3 residues: CASSFDQRVYNEQFF. The CDR3 nucleotides read TGTGCCAGCAGCTTTGACCAGCGGGTATACAATGAGCAGTTCTTC.

With respect to this clone: The same CDR3 can be traced to other DNA sequences in this sample. This rearrangement joins TRBV7-2 to TRBJ2-1; D gene uncertain. Germline V CDR1 and CDR2: SGHTA, FQGNSA. V lost 6 bases and J 8 bases, leaving 8 bases between the germline ends. The CDR3 sequence is 11 residues long. The CDR3 reads CASSPSYEQFF. DNA of the CDR3: TGTGCCAGCAGTCCCTCGTATGAGCAGTTCTTC.

V and J are TRBV7-9 and TRBJ1-1; D is possibly TRBD1 (5 bases). CDR1 is SEHNR, CDR2 FQNEAQ, per germline (reference sequence). The CDR3 extends over 13 amino acids. The V end lost 1 base, the J end lost 5 bases, and 8 bases lay between the germline ends. The CDR3 nucleotides read TGTGCCAGCAGCTTAGAGGAGGGGACTGAAGCTTTCTTT. Amino acids: CASSLEEGTEAFF. Full variable domain (outside the CDR3, taken from reference TRBV7-9 and TRBJ1-1): DTGVSQNPRHKITKRGQNVTFRCDPISEHNRLYWYRQTLGQGPEFLTYFQNEAQLEKSRLLSDRFSAERPKGSFSTLEIQRTEQGDSAMYLCASSLEEGTEAFFGQGTRLTVV.